Below, 18 T cell receptor beta chains from the same sample are listed, as sequenced in a study of CXCR3-negative and CXCR3-positive naive CD8 T cells. Study-wide results and caveats: Greater hydrophobicity was found in TRB CDR3s of CXCR3-positive naive cells than of CXCR3-negative naive cells.

These receptors have no known antigen. UMI labels and 5' RACE were used to prepare the TRB cDNA libraries. From its re-call of the 5' RACE reads, TCRdb lists each CDR3 protein once, without DNA. The table for this sample gives roughly 4,700 distinct CDR3 sequences. The sample was naive CXCR3+ CD8+ T cells from blood. Indicated subset: CD45RO-CCR7+CD27+CD95- naive CD8+ T cells expressing CXCR3 (TNR3+). Receptor source: a human donor in good health. Some clones in this sample may be carry-over from other donors' samples.

V gene TRBV5-6 combines with J gene TRBJ2-5. CDR3 length equals 13 residues. Germline CDR1 SGHDT, CDR2 YYEEEE. The CDR3 protein is CASSLAYQETQYF.

By frequency, this clonotype registers medium-sized. The chain uses TRBV20-1 and TRBJ2-7; TCRdb proposes TRBD2, but this gene call is untestable without DNA. Germline V gene data show CDR1 as DFQATT and CDR2 as SNEGSKA (reference sequence). The CDR3 contains 13 residues. CDR3 loop: CSVRLADTYEQYF.

V and J are TRBV7-3 and TRBJ2-5; TCRdb gives TRBD1 as the D gene, but with no DNA this cannot be confirmed. The CDR3 consists of 17 residues. Germline V gene data show CDR1 as SGHTA and CDR2 as FQGTGA. This CDR3 reads CASSPTGDSWRGETQYF.

This clonotype counts as medium-sized by frequency. V is TRBV15 and J is TRBJ2-7; without DNA, the TCRdb call of TRBD1 cannot be checked. CDR3 length equals 13 residues. Germline CDR1 LNHNV, CDR2 YYDKDF (reference sequence). The CDR3 sequence is CATSSPPDYEQYF. Supplemented by reference TRBV15 and TRBJ2-7, the full variable domain reads DAMVIQNPRYQVTQFGKPVTLSCSQTLNHNVMYWYQQKSSQAPKLLFHYYDKDFNNEADTPDNFQSRRPNTSFCFLDIRSPGLGDTAMYLCATSSPPDYEQYFGPGTRLTVT.

This clonotype is labeled medium-sized (0.01 to 0.1%) based on frequency. The chain couples TRBV29-1 to TRBJ2-7; the D call of TRBD2 rests on TCRdb alone, since no DNA is present to check it. Germline loops: CDR1 SQVTM, CDR2 ANQGSEA. The CDR3 totals 15 residues. The CDR3 is CSVEYGGGGAYEQYF.

The gene calls are TRBV29-1 and TRBJ2-2; TCRdb outputs TRBD2, but without DNA this stays unchecked. Germline CDR1 reads SQVTM; CDR2 reads ANQGSEA. This CDR3 comprises 14 residues. This CDR3 is CSVEGASGTGELFF.

Judged by frequency, this clonotype is large. The rearrangement joins TRBV4-1 to TRBJ1-1; absent DNA, TCRdb's TRBD1 call cannot be checked. Germline CDR1 reads MGHRA; CDR2 reads YSYEKL. The CDR3 has 17 residues. This CDR3 reads CASSQEGQPTMNTEAFF.

The V and J genes are TRBV29-1 and TRBJ2-1; TCRdb designates TRBD2, a call that cannot be tested without DNA. The germline gives CDR1 SQVTM, CDR2 ANQGSEA. The CDR3 totals 16 residues. CDR3 region: CSVAGASASSYNEQFF.

CDR3 sequence reads: CRAPTGATEPFF. The chain joins TRBV20-1 to TRBJ1-1; TCRdb selects TRBD1, and the lack of DNA leaves this call unchecked. CDR3 length equals 12 residues. CDR1 DFQATT and CDR2 SNEGSKA come from the germline V gene (reference sequence).

The chain joins TRBV7-9 to TRBJ2-7; TCRdb's assignment of TRBD1 cannot be checked, as there is no DNA. Germline-derived CDR1 and CDR2 are SEHNR and FQNEAQ (reference sequence). The CDR3 sequence is 11 residues long. The CDR3 spells CATETGYEQYF.

The chain employs TRBV20-1 and TRBJ2-7; TCRdb's D call, TRBD2, is unchecked because there is no DNA. This CDR3 is 15 amino acids long. Germline V lookup: CDR1 DFQATT, CDR2 SNEGSKA (reference sequence). CDR3 residues: CSARSLSGSVYEQYF.

By frequency, this clonotype is medium-sized. The chain uses TRBV29-1 and TRBJ2-7. The CDR3 covers 13 residues. Per the germline V gene, CDR1 is SQVTM and CDR2 is ANQGSEA. The CDR3 sequence is CSVESDHSYEQYF.

CDR3 residues: CASSIDRLNQPQHF. The J gene is TRBJ1-5, the V gene TRBV19. This CDR3 spans 14 amino acids. CDR1 LNHDA and CDR2 SQIVND come from the germline V gene (reference sequence).

The V and J genes are TRBV3-1 and TRBJ1-3; as DNA is missing, the TRBD1 call by TCRdb cannot be tested. CDR3 length: 16 residues. Germline lookup yields CDR1 LGHDT and CDR2 YNNKEL (reference sequence). The CDR3 here is CASSRGRGAGGNTIYF. Filled out from reference TRBV3-1 and TRBJ1-3, the complete variable domain reads DTAVSQTPKYLVTQMGNDKSIKCEQNLGHDTMYWYKQDSKKFLKIMFSYNNKELIINETVPNRFSPKSPDKAHLNLHINSLELGDSAVYFCASSRGRGAGGNTIYFGEGSWLTVV.

Frequency places this clonotype as medium-sized. The rearrangement uses TRBV7-8 and TRBJ2-2. CDR3 length equals 17 residues. Germline-derived CDR1 and CDR2 are SGHVS and FQNEAQ. The CDR3 here is CASSLTWSATNTGELFF.

The chain links TRBV7-8 to TRBJ2-5. The CDR3 has 16 amino acids. CDR1 and CDR2 from the germline V gene are SGHVS and FQNEAQ. The CDR3 protein is CASSQRVWGYQETQYF.

Considering frequency, this clonotype is medium-sized (0.01 to 0.1%). V is TRBV13 and J is TRBJ2-1; with no DNA, the TCRdb D assignment of TRBD2 cannot be verified. The CDR3 consists of 12 residues. Germline V gene lookup returns CDR1 PRHDT and CDR2 FYEKMQ (reference sequence). CDR3 residues: CASKNSVDEQFF.

The rearrangement uses TRBV5-1 and TRBJ2-1; TCRdb proposes TRBD2, but this gene call is untestable without DNA. CDR1 is SGHRS and CDR2 is YFSETQ in the germline V gene. The CDR3 extends over 14 amino acids. This CDR3 is CASESGRAGNEQFF.